The next 19 T cell receptor beta chains were all read from a single sample in a study of T cells in Graves' hyperthyroidism and ophthalmopathy. RNA transcripts yielded amplified TCR beta CDR3 regions. When the TCR CDR3 underwent first-round RT-PCR, the HTBI primer set was used. TCRdb reanalysed the multiplex PCR reads using MiXCR and keeps one entry per CDR3 protein. The table records some 300,000 distinct CDR3 sequences, 10% to 15% of them present only once. The sample was blood. The receptors stem from a woman younger than 45 with Graves' hyperthyroidism that later progressed to Graves' ophthalmopathy.

Many counts were recorded for this clonotype. The V and J genes are TRBV12-3 or TRBV12-4 and TRBJ2-1; 12 nucleotides line up with TRBD2. The V and J ends lost 5 bases and 7 bases, in that order; junction bases with no gene match: 9. CDR3 size: 16 residues. CDR3 DNA sequence: TGTGCCAGCAGTAACCTAGCGGGAGGGCTATTAAATGAGCAGTTCTTC. Translation: CASSNLAGGLLNEQFF.

V gene TRBV5-1 combines with J gene TRBJ1-1; TRBD1 matches at 8 bases. V trimming: 3 bases; J trimming: 4 bases; junction bases outside the gene matches: 8. Germline V gene data show CDR1 as SGHRS and CDR2 as YFSETQ. The CDR3 contains 15 residues. The CDR3 sequence: CASSYGLTGATEAFF. The DNA for the CDR3 is TGCGCCAGCAGCTATGGACTGACAGGGGCCACTGAAGCTTTCTTT.

This clonotype came up many times. This rearrangement joins TRBV28 to TRBJ2-5; D call uncertain. Germline-derived CDR1 and CDR2 are MDHEN and SYDVKM. Trimming shortened V by 6 bases and J by 3 bases, and 11 bases separated the two germline ends. CDR3 length: 13 residues. CDR3 region: CASSPGEKETQYF. The CDR3 DNA sequence: TGTGCCAGCAGCCCTGGAGAGAAAGAGACCCAGTACTTC.

The table lists this clonotype with a count of one. This may come from a read error, since a much larger clone is one base off. CDR3 sequence: CASRPRQGGEKLFF. The CDR3 DNA reads as TGTGCCAGCCGCCCCCGACAGGGAGGGGAAAAACTGTTTTTT. The chain combines TRBV7-3 with TRBJ1-4; TRBD1 matches at 7 bases. This CDR3 contains 14 residues. Germline values: CDR1 SGHTA, CDR2 FQGTGA. V lost 8 bases and J lost 8; bases outside the gene matches: 11.

This clonotype appeared many times. The V call is TRBV28, the J call TRBJ1-5, with TRBD1 identical over 10 bases. Looked up from germline, CDR1 is MDHEN and CDR2 is SYDVKM. V dropped 2 bases and J dropped 9; count of bases not matched to a gene: 13. The CDR3 totals 17 residues. The CDR3 DNA reads as TGTGCCAGCAGTTTACCCGGACAGGGGGTTATATTGAGGCCCCAGCATTTT. Translating gives CASSLPGQGVILRPQHF.

This clonotype came up many times. The CDR3 region is CASKSYSGVTTDTQYF. In DNA form, the CDR3 reads TGTGCCAGCAAATCGTATTCCGGGGTAACCACAGATACGCAGTATTTT. This chain links TRBV6-1 with TRBJ2-3, with D maybe TRBD2 (5 bases). CDR3 size: 16 residues. Germline V lookup: CDR1 MNHNS, CDR2 SASEGT. V lost 7 bases and J 2 bases, leaving 19 bases between the germline ends.

This clonotype was seen a handful of times. The chain joins TRBV29-1 to TRBJ2-7; 8 bases fit TRBD2. The length of the CDR3 is 14 residues. J lost 2 bases, V lost 4 bases, and 7 bases had no gene match. CDR1 SQVTM and CDR2 ANQGSEA come from the germline V gene. The CDR3, as DNA: TGCAGCGTTGTTGGAGCGGGAGACCCCTACGAGCAGTACTTC. Its protein product is CSVVGAGDPYEQYF.

This clonotype was seen many times. CDR3 nucleotides: TGTGCCAGCAGCCGCTTTGTCTACGATACGCAGTATTTT. Translated, it gives CASSRFVYDTQYF. V gene TRBV7-2 combines with J gene TRBJ2-3; D gene uncertain. The V end was cut by 5 bases, the J end by 6 bases, with 12 bases between. The CDR3 is 13 residues long. Germline values: CDR1 SGHTA, CDR2 FQGNSA.

This clonotype appeared once. The chain couples TRBV11-3 to TRBJ2-5; 12 bases are a match to TRBD2. Germline trimming cut 5 bases from V and 5 bases from J; bases unmatched to any gene: 12. Germline V CDR1 and CDR2: SGHNT, YENEEA. This CDR3 contains 17 residues. The CDR3 protein is CASSPRLAGDLGETQYF. DNA of the CDR3: TGTGCCAGCAGCCCACGACTAGCGGGGGATCTCGGGGAGACCCAGTACTTC.

This clonotype showed up just a few times. J is TRBJ1-5 and V is TRBV14, with 7 bases fitting TRBD1. This CDR3 contains 16 residues. Germline values: CDR1 SGHDN, CDR2 FVKESK. The junction had 9 bases not matched to a gene; V was cut back by 1 base and J by 6 bases. The DNA of the CDR3 is TGTGCCAGCAGCCAAGGAACCAGGGGGGCAAGTCAGCCCCAGCATTTT. Translating it yields CASSQGTRGASQPQHF.

This clonotype came up many times. The rearrangement uses TRBV2 and TRBJ2-1, with 7 positions matching TRBD2. The CDR3 is 19 residues long. Germline V gene data show CDR1 as SNHLY and CDR2 as FYNNEI. The J segment lost 1 base and the V segment lost 1 base, leaving 13 bases of the junction unmatched. Here the CDR3 reads CASSEEEGGPVGSYNEQFF. CDR3 coding DNA: TGTGCCAGCAGTGAAGAGGAGGGAGGGCCCGTGGGGTCCTACAATGAGCAGTTCTTC.

Ten or more counts support this clonotype. CDR3 protein: CAWSSKLAGVLNEQYF. The CDR3 region has the DNA TGTGCCTGGAGTAGTAAACTAGCGGGAGTGTTGAACGAGCAGTACTTC. The J gene is TRBJ2-7, the V gene TRBV30, with 11 nucleotides matching TRBD2. The germline V gene encodes CDR1 GTSNPN and CDR2 SVGIG (reference sequence). V trimming: 2 bases; J trimming: 5 bases; junction bases outside the gene matches: 11. The CDR3 has 16 residues. Using reference TRBV30 and TRBJ2-7 for the parts outside the CDR3, the full variable domain is SQTIHQWPATLVQPVGSPLSLECTVEGTSNPNLYWYRQAAGRGLQLLFYSVGIGQISSEVPQNLSASRPQDRQFILSSKKLLLSDSGFYLCAWSSKLAGVLNEQYFGPGTRLTVT.

This clonotype turned up a few times. One base away lies a much larger clone, so this may be a sequencing read error. The chain combines TRBV19 with TRBJ1-2, with D perhaps TRBD1 (5 bases). Germline CDR1 is LNHDA and CDR2 is SQIVND (reference sequence). The CDR3 loop spans 12 amino acids. V shed 1 base and J shed 9 bases, with 9 bases lying between them. In nucleotides, the CDR3 is TGTGCCAGTAGTATAGCCCAGGGAAGCTACACCTTC. It translates to CASSIAQGSYTF.

Only a few counts were recorded for this clonotype. The chain combines TRBV25-1 with TRBJ2-5, with D perhaps TRBD1 (6 bases). Trimming took off 2 bases at V and 5 bases at J, with 15 bases between the two ends. CDR3 length: 15 amino acids. Germline-derived CDR1 and CDR2 are MGHDK and SYGVNS. This chain's CDR3 is CASSEGQGLQETQYF. The CDR3 DNA follows: TGTGCCAGCAGTGAAGGTCAGGGGCTACAGGAGACCCAGTACTTC.

This clonotype came up many times. This chain uses TRBV20-1 with TRBJ2-7; TRBD2 might be the D (6 bases). V was clipped by 4 bases and J by 2 bases, with 12 bases between them. The CDR3 totals 13 residues. Germline loops: CDR1 DFQATT, CDR2 SNEGSKA (reference sequence). The DNA for the CDR3 is TGCAGTGCTAATACGGGACTCACCTACGAGCAGTACTTC. It specifies CSANTGLTYEQYF.

At least ten counts were recorded for this clonotype. The chain couples TRBV4-2 to TRBJ1-1; no definite D call. Germline lookup yields CDR1 LGHNA and CDR2 YNFKEQ. Trimming stripped 0 bases from V and 2 bases from J, with 10 bases between. There are 15 residues in the CDR3. The DNA of the CDR3 is TGTGCCAGCAGCCAAGATCATACGGACAACACTGAAGCTTTCTTT. Its translation is CASSQDHTDNTEAFF.

This clonotype showed up just a few times. The chain links TRBV7-2 to TRBJ2-5; D unclear. V was trimmed by 2 bases and J by 5 bases, leaving 9 bases between them. The CDR3 loop spans 13 amino acids. CDR1 is SGHTA, CDR2 FQGNSA, per germline. DNA of the CDR3: TGTGCCAGCAGCTTAAATCTCTGGGAGACCCAGTACTTC. Protein product: CASSLNLWETQYF. Variable domain in full (rest from reference TRBV7-2 and TRBJ2-5): GAGVSQSPSNKVTEKGKDVELRCDPISGHTALYWYRQSLGQGLEFLIYFQGNSAPDKSGLPSDRFSAERTGGSVSTLTIQRTQQEDSAVYLCASSLNLWETQYFGPGTRLLVL.

This clonotype was seen at least ten times. The chain links TRBV18 to TRBJ2-7, with a weak D call TRBD2 (5 bases). The V and J ends lost 3 bases and 6 bases respectively, with 15 bases between them. The V gene's germline CDR1 is KGHSH and CDR2 LQKENI. The CDR3 spans 14 residues. As DNA, the CDR3 is TGTGCCAGCTCACCCCTACTAGGGATGGCCGAGCAGTACTTC. This sequence encodes CASSPLLGMAEQYF.

Many counts were recorded for this clonotype. The chain combines TRBV29-1 with TRBJ1-1; D gene uncertain. The CDR3 spans 13 residues. The germline gives CDR1 SQVTM, CDR2 ANQGSEA. With 5 bases removed from V and 1 base from J, the gap between germline ends came to 11 bases. CDR3 protein: CSVTRDTNTEAFF. CDR3 DNA: TGCAGCGTTACGAGAGATACGAACACTGAAGCTTTCTTT.